The text below deals with one T cell receptor (beta chain). As yet, its antigen is unknown. The assay ran at deep level. The protocol was immunoSEQ multiplex PCR, while the TCRdb copy is restricted to in-frame clones and leaves out a portion. In the table there are around 980,000 clones, around 78% of which are singletons. Germline values: CDR1 MRHNA, CDR2 SNTAGT. The CDR3 spans 17 residues. With V trimmed by 4 bases and J by 6 bases, 11 bases remained unmatched. The data stem from a study of shared clonotypes between healthy human individuals. Overall study results and limits: About 5% was the fraction of naive CD4 clonotypes found shared across several donors.

Recent acute infections and vaccinations were absent in the healthy HIV-negative adult donors. Every one of the donors was a Caucasian adult that lived in Nashville, Tennessee. The sample comprised memory CD4+ T cells from PBMCs. Documented subset: CD45RA-negative fraction. This TCR was sampled from a man aged 18 to 29 in good health. Some clones in this sample may be carry-over from other donors' samples. The chain links TRBV6-4 to TRBJ2-2; 10 nucleotides line up with TRBD2. The CDR3 loop is CASSASGGTSAAGELFF. As DNA, the CDR3 is TGTGCCAGCAGTGCCTCGGGCGGGACTAGCGCCGCCGGGGAGCTGTTTTTT.